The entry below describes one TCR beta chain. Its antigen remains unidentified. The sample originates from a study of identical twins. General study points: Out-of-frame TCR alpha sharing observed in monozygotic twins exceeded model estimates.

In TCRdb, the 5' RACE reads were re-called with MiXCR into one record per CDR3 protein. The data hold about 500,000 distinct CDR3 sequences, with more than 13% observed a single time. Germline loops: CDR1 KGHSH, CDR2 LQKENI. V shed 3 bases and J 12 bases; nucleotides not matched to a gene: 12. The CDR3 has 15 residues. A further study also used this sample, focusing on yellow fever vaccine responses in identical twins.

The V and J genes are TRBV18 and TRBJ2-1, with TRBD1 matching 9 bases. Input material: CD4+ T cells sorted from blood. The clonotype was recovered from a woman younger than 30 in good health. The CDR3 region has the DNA TGTGCCAGCTCACCGACCGGGACAGGGTTTAGTGGGCAGTTCTTC. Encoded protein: CASSPTGTGFSGQFF.